A selection of T cell receptor beta chains follows, all from one sample in a study of PD-L1 blockade in urothelial cancer. Method: immunoSEQ multiplex PCR; TCRdb's copy keeps in-frame clones and lacks some. This sample has 95,000 to 130,000 clones; around 89% occur once, and the top ten carry under 2%. The material was PBMCs, obtained around atezolizumab (anti-PD-L1) treatment. These receptors were taken from a man aged 55 to 69 with urothelial cancer. Both conserved end residues are part of each CDR3. The order of the fields is V gene, clone size, D gene, J gene, CDR3 DNA, CDR3 protein. D genes are given only for firm matches. The listing skips clone size in some rows; elsewhere it reads once, few, many or a size class.

v_gene: TRBV6-6
abundance: -
d_gene: -
j_gene: TRBJ1-1
CDR3nt: TGTGCCAGCGGGGGGGGGAAAGGGGATCCTGAAGCTTTCTTT
CDR3aa: CASGGGKGDPEAFF

v_gene: TRBV28
abundance: -
d_gene: TRBD2
j_gene: TRBJ2-1
CDR3nt: TGTGCCAGCATCGGTCGGCTAGCGGGAGAGTACAATGAGCAGTTCTTC
CDR3aa: CASIGRLAGEYNEQFF

v_gene: TRBV11-2
abundance: -
d_gene: TRBD1
j_gene: TRBJ1-2
CDR3nt: TGTGCCAGCAGCACCAGGGGGCGTAATGGCTACACCTTC
CDR3aa: CASSTRGRNGYTF

v_gene: TRBV7-6
abundance: -
d_gene: -
j_gene: TRBJ2-2
CDR3nt: TGTGCCAGCAGCCTGGGGGGGGGCGCCGGGGAGCTGTTTTTT
CDR3aa: CASSLGGGAGELFF

v_gene: TRBV29-1
abundance: once
d_gene: -
j_gene: TRBJ1-5
CDR3nt: TGCAGCGGCACCCGGGGAATAAATCAGCCCCAGCATTTT
CDR3aa: CSGTRGINQPQHF

v_gene: TRBV28
abundance: -
d_gene: -
j_gene: TRBJ1-4
CDR3nt: TGTGCCAGCAGTTTTTGGGACAAGGATGAAAAACTGTTTTTT
CDR3aa: CASSFWDKDEKLFF

v_gene: TRBV5-1
abundance: -
d_gene: TRBD1
j_gene: TRBJ2-3
CDR3nt: TGCGCCAGCAGCTTGCAGGGGGCCCCCCCAGATACGCAGTATTTT
CDR3aa: CASSLQGAPPDTQYF

v_gene: TRBV30
abundance: -
d_gene: TRBD2
j_gene: TRBJ2-3
CDR3nt: TGTGCCTGGAGTAGCGGGAGCGAAGATACGCAGTATTTT
CDR3aa: CAWSSGSEDTQYF

v_gene: TRBV7-3
abundance: few
d_gene: -
j_gene: TRBJ1-1
CDR3nt: TGTGCCAGCAGCCTACAACGGGACACTGAAGCTTTCTTT
CDR3aa: CASSLQRDTEAFF

v_gene: TRBV5-4
abundance: -
d_gene: -
j_gene: TRBJ2-3
CDR3nt: TGTGCCAGCAGCTTGGGAGGGCGAGGAGGAGATACGCAGTATTTT
CDR3aa: CASSLGGRGGDTQYF

v_gene: TRBV9
abundance: -
d_gene: TRBD1
j_gene: TRBJ2-5
CDR3nt: TGTGCCAGCAGCTCCTCCGGGACAGGGCAAGAGACCCAGTACTTC
CDR3aa: CASSSSGTGQETQYF

v_gene: TRBV5-1
abundance: once
d_gene: TRBD1
j_gene: TRBJ1-4
CDR3nt: TGCGCCAGCACCTCTGGGACAGGGGAAGAAAAACTGTTTTTT
CDR3aa: CASTSGTGEEKLFF

v_gene: TRBV28
abundance: few
d_gene: TRBD1
j_gene: TRBJ2-7
CDR3nt: TGTGCCAGCAGTCGCAGGACAGGTGGATGGGAACAGTACTTC
CDR3aa: CASSRRTGGWEQYF

v_gene: TRBV4-2
abundance: -
d_gene: -
j_gene: TRBJ2-4
CDR3nt: TGTGCCAGCAGCCAAGGTCACAGGGTCGAAAACATTCAGTACTTC
CDR3aa: CASSQGHRVENIQYF

v_gene: TRBV18
abundance: -
d_gene: -
j_gene: TRBJ1-2
CDR3nt: TGTGCCAGCTCACCACCGGGAGACTATGGCTACACCTTC
CDR3aa: CASSPPGDYGYTF

v_gene: TRBV9
abundance: -
d_gene: TRBD2
j_gene: TRBJ2-2
CDR3nt: TGTGCCAGCAGCGTGACTAGCGGGGTCACCGGGGAGCTGTTTTTT
CDR3aa: CASSVTSGVTGELFF

v_gene: TRBV7-9
abundance: -
d_gene: TRBD1
j_gene: TRBJ2-5
CDR3nt: TGTGCCAGCCAGGACAGGGGAGAGACCCAGTACTTC
CDR3aa: CASQDRGETQYF

v_gene: TRBV19
abundance: -
d_gene: TRBD1
j_gene: TRBJ2-1
CDR3nt: TGTGCCAGTCTCCCTTTTTTTTTACAGGGGGAAGATTCCTACAATGAGCAGTTCTTC
CDR3aa: CASLPFFLQGEDSYNEQFF

v_gene: TRBV15
abundance: -
d_gene: TRBD1
j_gene: TRBJ1-2
CDR3nt: TGTGCCACCAGCCTGACAGGGTCTTGGGGCTACACCTTC
CDR3aa: CATSLTGSWGYTF

v_gene: TRBV2
abundance: -
d_gene: TRBD1
j_gene: TRBJ2-7
CDR3nt: TGTGCCGGGTCAGGGGGCCAAACCTACGAGCAGTACTTC
CDR3aa: CAGSGGQTYEQYF

v_gene: TRBV2
abundance: once
d_gene: TRBD2
j_gene: TRBJ2-7
CDR3nt: TGTGCCAGCGGGACTACCCTGAGCTACGAGCAGTACTTC
CDR3aa: CASGTTLSYEQYF

v_gene: TRBV5-1
abundance: -
d_gene: TRBD1
j_gene: TRBJ2-6
CDR3nt: TGCGCCAGCCATCAAGGGGGCGCTGGGGCCAACGTCCTGACTTTC
CDR3aa: CASHQGGAGANVLTF

v_gene: TRBV28
abundance: -
d_gene: -
j_gene: TRBJ1-1
CDR3nt: TGTGCCAGCCTAGGGGCTGGGGCAATTCAGAACACTGAAGCTTTCTTT
CDR3aa: CASLGAGAIQNTEAFF

v_gene: TRBV7-2
abundance: -
d_gene: TRBD1
j_gene: TRBJ1-2
CDR3nt: TGTGCCAGCAGCTTATTTCGCGAGGGGGCGAGGGGCTACACCTTC
CDR3aa: CASSLFREGARGYTF

v_gene: TRBV29-1
abundance: few
d_gene: TRBD2
j_gene: TRBJ2-5
CDR3nt: TGCAGCGCCCGGACTAGCGGGAGGGCGGTAGGGACCCAGTACTTC
CDR3aa: CSARTSGRAVGTQYF

v_gene: TRBV19
abundance: once
d_gene: -
j_gene: TRBJ1-2
CDR3nt: TGTGCCAGTAGTCCGACGTACGCAGGGGTGACCTGGGGCTACACCTTC
CDR3aa: CASSPTYAGVTWGYTF

v_gene: TRBV5-5
abundance: once
d_gene: TRBD1
j_gene: TRBJ1-6
CDR3nt: TGTGCCAGCAGCTCGACAGGGGTAATAGGGTCACCCCTCCACTTT
CDR3aa: CASSSTGVIGSPLHF

v_gene: TRBV7-8
abundance: once
d_gene: -
j_gene: TRBJ1-1
CDR3nt: TGTGCCAGCAGCTGGGGCGACAGGATGAACACTGAAGCTTTCTTT
CDR3aa: CASSWGDRMNTEAFF

v_gene: TRBV5-4
abundance: -
d_gene: TRBD2
j_gene: TRBJ2-1
CDR3nt: TGTGCCAGCAGCTCACAATCAGCTAGCGGGGCTAATGAGCAGTTCTTC
CDR3aa: CASSSQSASGANEQFF

v_gene: TRBV7-2
abundance: -
d_gene: -
j_gene: TRBJ1-2
CDR3nt: TGTGCCAGCAGCTGGACTCGGGAGGATGGCTACACCTTC
CDR3aa: CASSWTREDGYTF

v_gene: TRBV6-5
abundance: -
d_gene: TRBD1
j_gene: TRBJ2-7
CDR3nt: TGTGCCAGCAAGGGTCGTCCAGGGGGCTACGAGCAGTACTTC
CDR3aa: CASKGRPGGYEQYF

v_gene: TRBV7-3
abundance: few
d_gene: -
j_gene: TRBJ1-3
CDR3nt: TGTGCCAGCAGCTTAAGCCAGGGGACGGACACCATATATTTT
CDR3aa: CASSLSQGTDTIYF

v_gene: TRBV7-9
abundance: -
d_gene: TRBD1
j_gene: TRBJ1-1
CDR3nt: TGTGCCAGCACACAGGGGGTAGACACTGAAGCTTTCTTT
CDR3aa: CASTQGVDTEAFF

v_gene: TRBV27
abundance: -
d_gene: TRBD2
j_gene: TRBJ2-3
CDR3nt: TGTGCCAGCAGTCCGACTAGCGGGGGGGCAGATACGCAGTATTTT
CDR3aa: CASSPTSGGADTQYF

v_gene: TRBV30
abundance: -
d_gene: TRBD1
j_gene: TRBJ2-7
CDR3nt: TGTGCCTGGAGTGCCCTCCCGGGACAGAAAACCTACGAGCAGTACTTC
CDR3aa: CAWSALPGQKTYEQYF

v_gene: TRBV10-1
abundance: -
d_gene: TRBD1
j_gene: TRBJ2-3
CDR3nt: TGCGCCAGCAGTGACCGCAGGGGGCTATGGGCAGATACGCAGTATTTT
CDR3aa: CASSDRRGLWADTQYF

v_gene: TRBV7-2
abundance: few
d_gene: TRBD2
j_gene: TRBJ2-7
CDR3nt: TGTGCCAGCAGCTTAGTAACTAGCGGGAGTTTCTACGAGCAGTACTTC
CDR3aa: CASSLVTSGSFYEQYF

v_gene: TRBV7-2
abundance: -
d_gene: -
j_gene: TRBJ1-2
CDR3nt: TGTGCCAGCAGCTTAGCGGGGGCGATAACCTACACCTTC
CDR3aa: CASSLAGAITYTF

v_gene: TRBV19
abundance: -
d_gene: -
j_gene: TRBJ2-5
CDR3nt: TGTGCCAGTAGTATGGCCCAGCGGGAGACCCAGTACTTC
CDR3aa: CASSMAQRETQYF

v_gene: TRBV7-9
abundance: -
d_gene: TRBD1
j_gene: TRBJ1-4
CDR3nt: TGTGCCGGGGGACAGACCAATGAAAAACTGTTTTTT
CDR3aa: CAGGQTNEKLFF

v_gene: TRBV5-1
abundance: -
d_gene: TRBD2
j_gene: TRBJ2-7
CDR3nt: TGCGCCAGCAGCTTGGGTGGCGGGGGGGTCGTTTACGAGCAGTACTTC
CDR3aa: CASSLGGGGVVYEQYF

v_gene: TRBV7-2
abundance: few
d_gene: -
j_gene: TRBJ1-2
CDR3nt: TGTGCCAGCAGCCAAGGGCAGGGAGGCAACTATGGCTACACCTTC
CDR3aa: CASSQGQGGNYGYTF

v_gene: TRBV5-5
abundance: -
d_gene: TRBD1
j_gene: TRBJ2-4
CDR3nt: TGTGCCAGCAGCATTCTTCACCGGGACAGGGTGGCCAAAAACATTCAGTACTTC
CDR3aa: CASSILHRDRVAKNIQYF

v_gene: TRBV28
abundance: -
d_gene: TRBD2
j_gene: TRBJ2-1
CDR3nt: TGTGCCAGCACCTTAGCGGGAGGAAAGAATGAGCAGTTCTTC
CDR3aa: CASTLAGGKNEQFF

v_gene: TRBV5-1
abundance: -
d_gene: -
j_gene: TRBJ2-2
CDR3nt: TGCGCCAGCAGCTTGGGACAGGTGTACACCGGGGAGCTGTTTTTT
CDR3aa: CASSLGQVYTGELFF

v_gene: TRBV21-1
abundance: -
d_gene: -
j_gene: TRBJ1-6
CDR3nt: TGTGCCAGCAGCAAAGGACAGGCCTCACCCCTCCACTTT
CDR3aa: CASSKGQASPLHF

v_gene: TRBV11-3
abundance: -
d_gene: TRBD2
j_gene: TRBJ2-2
CDR3nt: TGTGCCAGCATTGGTGACGGGGGGGCGCACACCGGGGAGCTGTTTTTT
CDR3aa: CASIGDGGAHTGELFF

v_gene: TRBV7-6
abundance: -
d_gene: -
j_gene: TRBJ2-6
CDR3nt: TGTGCCAGCAGCCGGACACCCCTCCCTGGGGCCAACGTCCTGACTTTC
CDR3aa: CASSRTPLPGANVLTF

v_gene: TRBV2
abundance: -
d_gene: -
j_gene: TRBJ2-2
CDR3nt: TGTGCCAGCACCACAGGTCCAGCCGCCGGCGGGGAGCTGTTTTTT
CDR3aa: CASTTGPAAGGELFF

v_gene: TRBV6-1
abundance: -
d_gene: TRBD2
j_gene: TRBJ2-3
CDR3nt: TGTGCCAGCAGTGAGTGGTCCAGCGGGGTATCAGATACGCAGTATTTT
CDR3aa: CASSEWSSGVSDTQYF